This record concerns one T cell receptor beta chain sequence. The data derive from a study of blood T cell repertoires in COVID-19. Overall study context: The samples span acute and convalescent COVID-19 from the United States, Italy and Spain.

Here immunoSEQ multiplex PCR was the method, and the copy in TCRdb shows in-frame clones only, minus some. The sample holds some 100,000 clones, roughly 81% seen once. The CDR3 sequence is 17 residues long. The germline CDR1 and CDR2 sequences are LGHDT and YNNKEL (reference sequence). V was pared by 4 bases and J by 1 base, with 9 bases of the junction left unmatched. Input material: peripheral blood. This chain uses TRBV3-1 (or the pseudogene TRBV3-2) with TRBJ2-2, with 7 positions matching TRBD2. This receptor was taken from a human donor in a cohort sampled during active COVID-19. The CDR3 loop is CASSPFSLAVNTGELFF. CDR3 sequence (DNA): TGTGCCAGCAGCCCCTTCAGTCTAGCGGTGAACACCGGGGAGCTGTTTTTT.